The 32 T cell receptor beta chains below were found in one sample sequenced in a study of cytomegalovirus exposure and HLA in healthy donors. The method was immunoSEQ multiplex PCR; TCRdb's version includes in-frame clones alone and lacks a portion of them. This table holds about 360,000 clones, just over 85% found once. Sequenced: PBMCs. These receptors all come from a woman younger than 35 in good health and CMV-seronegative.

The chain uses TRBV7-8 and TRBJ1-2, with 9 bases aligning to TRBD1. Germline loops: CDR1 SGHVS, CDR2 FQNEAQ. The CDR3 sequence is 18 residues long. V was clipped by 4 bases and J by 0 bases; unmatched bases: 12. CDR3 loop: CASSSLPRRQGANYGYTF. CDR3 bases: TGTGCCAGCAGCTCCCTCCCAAGGCGACAGGGGGCTAACTATGGCTACACCTTC. The full variable domain, with the rest looked up from reference TRBV7-8 and TRBJ1-2, is GAGVSQSPRYKVAKRGQDVALRCDPISGHVSLFWYQQALGQGPEFLTYFQNEAQLDKSGLPSDRFFAERPEGSVSTLKIQRTQQEDSAVYLCASSSLPRRQGANYGYTFGSGTRLTVV.

The chain links TRBV2 to TRBJ1-5; no definite D call. With 5 bases removed from V and 9 bases from J, the gap between germline ends came to 17 bases. Germline CDR1 SNHLY, CDR2 FYNNEI. The CDR3 is 14 residues long. The CDR3 here is CASSPTRGEGPQHF. The CDR3 nucleotides read TGTGCCAGCAGTCCGACACGCGGGGAGGGGCCCCAGCATTTT.

The chain combines TRBV6-5 with TRBJ2-7; TRBD1 matches at 10 bases. The CDR3 covers 14 residues. Germline loops: CDR1 MNHEY, CDR2 SVGAGI. J was trimmed by 5 bases and V by 2 bases; bases with no gene match: 3. The CDR3 region is CASSYGDRGNEQYF. The CDR3 DNA reads as TGTGCCAGCAGTTACGGGGACAGGGGTAACGAGCAGTACTTC.

In its sample, this clone was seen a few times. The chain carries TRBV30 and TRBJ1-6, with 9 bases that match TRBD1. Germline V gene data show CDR1 as GTSNPN and CDR2 as SVGIG (reference sequence). This CDR3 has 17 residues. J was trimmed by 6 bases and V by 1 base; bases with no gene match: 10. The CDR3: CAWSAPQGADFNSPLHF. CDR3 DNA sequence: TGTGCCTGGAGTGCTCCACAGGGGGCGGACTTTAATTCACCCCTCCACTTT.

J is TRBJ2-1 and V is TRBV7-6; D is ambiguous. This CDR3 comprises 13 residues. Trimming took off 3 bases at V and 7 bases at J, with 10 bases between the two ends. Germline loops: CDR1 SGHVS, CDR2 FNYEAQ. CDR3 sequence: CASSLDSWNEQFF. The CDR3 DNA follows: TGTGCCAGCAGCTTGGATAGCTGGAATGAGCAGTTCTTC.

This chain joins TRBV30 and TRBJ2-1; weak D call: TRBD1 (6 bases). Trimming shortened V by 5 bases and J by 1 base, and 15 bases separated the two germline ends. The CDR3 contains 15 residues. Germline CDR1 is GTSNPN and CDR2 is SVGIG (reference sequence). This CDR3 reads CAWWVAGASYNEQFF. The DNA of the CDR3 is TGTGCCTGGTGGGTCGCAGGGGCTTCCTACAATGAGCAGTTCTTC.

Here the CDR3 DNA reads TGTGCCAGCACCCCCCCCCTGGACAGGGACCCTGAAGCTTTCTTT. Translation: CASTPPLDRDPEAFF. The rearrangement links TRBV28 to TRBJ1-1; 8 bases are shared with TRBD1. The germline CDR1 and CDR2 sequences are MDHEN and SYDVKM. This CDR3 has 15 residues. The V segment lost 7 bases and the J segment 6 bases; nucleotides outside the gene matches: 13.

The rearrangement links TRBV19 to TRBJ2-7; D unclear. This CDR3 spans 13 amino acids. V lost 6 bases to trimming and J lost 0 bases, with 9 bases between them. Germline assignment: CDR1 LNHDA and CDR2 SQIVND (reference sequence). CDR3 region: CASSPGLSYEQYF. The CDR3 DNA sequence: TGTGCCAGTAGCCCAGGCCTCTCCTACGAGCAGTACTTC.

This chain joins TRBV29-1 and TRBJ1-1; no reliable D call. V lost 8 bases, J lost 0 bases, and 10 bases lay in between. The CDR3 consists of 12 residues. Germline loops: CDR1 SQVTM, CDR2 ANQGSEA. The CDR3 loop is CSPAIMNTEAFF. In DNA form, the CDR3 reads TGCAGCCCTGCTATTATGAACACTGAAGCTTTCTTT.

V usage is TRBV30 and J usage is TRBJ1-2; 10 bases match TRBD1. The V segment lost 5 bases and the J segment 4 bases; nucleotides outside the gene matches: 7. Germline V gene sequence: CDR1 GTSNPN, CDR2 SVGIG (reference sequence). The length of the CDR3 is 14 residues. This CDR3 reads CAWRDRGVGYGYTF. The CDR3 nucleotides read TGTGCCTGGCGGGACAGGGGAGTGGGCTATGGCTACACCTTC.

This clone was counted a single time. The chain couples TRBV19 to TRBJ1-6, with 7 bases identical to TRBD1. The CDR3 totals 21 residues. Germline V gene lookup returns CDR1 LNHDA and CDR2 SQIVND (reference sequence). With V trimmed by 6 bases and J by 0 bases, 20 bases remained unmatched. In DNA, the CDR3 is TGTGCCAGTAGGGCGCCGACAGGGAATGTCTGGCCGAGCTCCTATAATTCACCCCTCCACTTT. This sequence encodes CASRAPTGNVWPSSYNSPLHF.

The chain links TRBV28 to TRBJ1-4; TRBD1 agrees at 11 bases. With 5 bases clipped from V and 3 bases from J, the junction kept 5 bases outside the gene matches. Per germline, CDR1 MDHEN and CDR2 SYDVKM. The CDR3 has 16 amino acids. CDR3: CASSPDRGRANEKLFF. The CDR3 coding sequence is TGTGCCAGCAGTCCGGACAGGGGGCGAGCTAATGAAAAACTGTTTTTT.

The CDR3 loop reads CATSRTMRTDDYGYTF. In nucleotides, the CDR3 is TGTGCCACCAGCAGGACTATGAGGACTGACGACTATGGCTACACCTTC. V is TRBV15 and J is TRBJ1-2; D remains unclear. Germline loops: CDR1 LNHNV, CDR2 YYDKDF (reference sequence). V was clipped by 3 bases and J by 3 bases, with 17 bases between them. CDR3 length equals 16 residues.

The V and J genes are TRBV11-2 and TRBJ2-5; 7 nucleotides match TRBD2. In germline, CDR1 is SGHAT, CDR2 FQNNGV. The CDR3 has 16 amino acids. The V and J ends lost 2 bases and 3 bases, in that order; junction bases with no gene match: 9. The CDR3 DNA reads as TGTGCCAGCAGCTTATTCCCTAGCGGAGGGGAAGAGACCCAGTACTTC. It yields the protein CASSLFPSGGEETQYF.

This clone was found once. V usage is TRBV4-1 and J usage is TRBJ2-1; no clear D. Trimming left V 2 bases short and J 2 bases short, with 7 bases between. The V gene's germline CDR1 is MGHRA and CDR2 YSYEKL. The CDR3 spans 14 residues. The CDR3 nucleotides read TGCGCCAGCAGCCAAAGTTCTACCTACAATGAGCAGTTCTTC. This codes for CASSQSSTYNEQFF.

The chain employs TRBV5-4 and TRBJ2-1; 16 bases agree with TRBD2. The germline V gene encodes CDR1 SGHNT and CDR2 YYREEE (reference sequence). J was trimmed by 9 bases and V by 4 bases; bases with no gene match: 10. The CDR3 is 17 amino acids. Written as DNA, the CDR3 is TGTGCCAGCAGCACCGGGACTAGCGGGGGGGCAGTCAGTGAGCAGTTCTTC. It translates to CASSTGTSGGAVSEQFF. Together with reference TRBV5-4 and TRBJ2-1, the CDR3 gives the full variable domain: ETGVTQSPTHLIKTRGQQVTLRCSSQSGHNTVSWYQQALGQGPQFIFQYYREEENGRGNFPPRFSGLQFPNYSSELNVNALELDDSALYLCASSTGTSGGAVSEQFFGPGTRLTVL.

The chain joins TRBV19 to TRBJ2-1, with 8 bases aligning to TRBD2. The CDR3 is 16 amino acids. The V gene end was trimmed by 5 bases and the J gene end by 5 bases; junction bases not matched to a gene: 11. Germline V gene lookup returns CDR1 LNHDA and CDR2 SQIVND (reference sequence). The CDR3 DNA reads as TGTGCCAGTAGTCCCCCGGAGCGGGAGACCCACAATGAGCAGTTCTTC. Protein product: CASSPPERETHNEQFF.

This clone was seen only once. The chain couples TRBV11-2 to TRBJ2-1, with TRBD2 matching over 7 bases. This CDR3 has 18 residues. In germline, CDR1 is SGHAT, CDR2 FQNNGV. J gave up 5 bases and V 1 base, and 14 bases lay outside the gene matches. The CDR3 protein is CASSLALVGLEADNEQFF. The CDR3 coding sequence is TGTGCCAGCAGCTTAGCCCTGGTTGGACTAGAGGCCGACAATGAGCAGTTCTTC.

This chain connects TRBV18 to TRBJ2-3, with D possibly TRBD1 on 7 matching bases. The CDR3 is 16 amino acids. Germline V gives CDR1 KGHSH, CDR2 LQKENI. Trimming removed 3 bases at V and 2 bases at J, with 15 bases between. CDR3 amino acids: CASSPPGGLITDTQYF. CDR3 coding DNA: TGTGCCAGCTCACCGCCAGGGGGGCTAATCACAGATACGCAGTATTTT.

V is TRBV7-2 and J is TRBJ1-2; D ambiguous. This CDR3 has 12 amino acids. The V gene's germline CDR1 is SGHTA and CDR2 FQGNSA. V was pared by 4 bases and J by 4 bases, with 7 bases between. CDR3 in DNA: TGTGCCAGCAGCTCGCACAGCTATGGCTACACCTTC. Protein sequence: CASSSHSYGYTF.

The chain is built from TRBV28 and TRBJ1-5, with D possibly matching TRBD1 (6 bases). The CDR3 is 14 amino acids. The V gene's germline CDR1 is MDHEN and CDR2 SYDVKM. V gave up 6 bases and J gave up 7 bases, with 16 bases separating them. CDR3 amino acids: CASRPPGGAQPQHF. The CDR3 DNA reads as TGTGCCAGCAGGCCTCCGGGGGGCGCGCAGCCCCAGCATTTT.

The rearrangement links TRBV5-1 to TRBJ1-1; a possible D gene is TRBD1 (6 bases). The V end lost 0 bases, the J end lost 7 bases, and 13 bases lay between the germline ends. Germline-derived CDR1 and CDR2 are SGHRS and YFSETQ. The CDR3 is made up of 14 amino acids. The CDR3 DNA reads TGCGCCAGCAGCTTGGTTTGGGGGCTAGATGAAGCTTTCTTT. This sequence encodes CASSLVWGLDEAFF. Using reference TRBV5-1 and TRBJ1-1 for the parts outside the CDR3, the full variable domain is KAGVTQTPRYLIKTRGQQVTLSCSPISGHRSVSWYQQTPGQGLQFLFEYFSETQRNKGNFPGRFSGRQFSNSRSEMNVSTLELGDSALYLCASSLVWGLDEAFFGQGTRLTVV.

The chain couples TRBV30 to TRBJ2-2, with 12 bases matching TRBD2. The CDR3 runs to 15 residues. With V trimmed by 3 bases and J by 4 bases, 3 bases remained unmatched. Per germline, CDR1 GTSNPN and CDR2 SVGIG (reference sequence). As DNA, the CDR3 is TGTGCCTGGAGACAGGGACTAGCGGGCACCGGGGAGCTGTTTTTT. This codes for CAWRQGLAGTGELFF.

The chain is built from TRBV5-4 and TRBJ2-1; 14 nucleotides line up with TRBD2. Germline V CDR1 and CDR2: SGHNT, YYREEE (reference sequence). V lost 4 bases to trimming and J lost 4 bases; unmatched junction nucleotides: 7. The CDR3 runs 17 residues. The CDR3: CASSLPGTSGGYNEQFF. CDR3 nucleotides: TGTGCCAGCAGCCTTCCCGGGACTAGCGGGGGTTACAATGAGCAGTTCTTC.

V and J are TRBV27 and TRBJ2-2; 10 positions agree with TRBD2. V trimming: 2 bases; J trimming: 4 bases; junction bases outside the gene matches: 10. This CDR3 is built from 18 residues. Looked up from germline, CDR1 is MNHEY and CDR2 is SMNVEV (reference sequence). DNA of the CDR3: TGTGCCAGCAGTTTAAAAAGCGGGGGGGCACATCGCACCGGGGAGCTGTTTTTT. Translating gives CASSLKSGGAHRTGELFF.

V usage is TRBV27 and J usage is TRBJ1-1, with no clear D. This CDR3 has 13 amino acids. Germline V lookup: CDR1 MNHEY, CDR2 SMNVEV (reference sequence). V lost 6 bases, J lost 1 base, and 9 bases lay in between. CDR3 region: CASSPSENTEAFF. CDR3 DNA: TGTGCCAGCAGCCCATCAGAGAACACTGAAGCTTTCTTT.

This clone appeared a single time. Here the CDR3 DNA reads TGTGCCACCAGCGACGACGTCGGGGAAAACATTCAGTACTTC. Translation: CATSDDVGENIQYF. V usage is TRBV15 and J usage is TRBJ2-4; D perhaps matches TRBD2 (5 bases). Looked up from germline, CDR1 is LNHNV and CDR2 is YYDKDF (reference sequence). This CDR3 comprises 14 residues. V was shortened by 5 bases and J by 5 bases, with 13 bases between the two germline ends.

This chain uses TRBV5-1 with TRBJ2-1, with D maybe TRBD1 (6 bases). CDR1 is SGHRS and CDR2 is YFSETQ in the germline V gene. The CDR3 consists of 16 residues. V lost 0 bases and J 12 bases, leaving 22 bases between the germline ends. CDR3 nucleotide sequence: TGCGCCAGCAGCTTGGAGGGTCGGACAGACTCTAGTGGGCAGTTCTTC. Protein product: CASSLEGRTDSSGQFF.

The genes are TRBV6-1 and TRBJ2-3, with D maybe TRBD1 (6 bases). Germline V gene sequence: CDR1 MNHNS, CDR2 SASEGT. V lost 6 bases and J 1 base, leaving 14 bases between the germline ends. This CDR3 contains 15 residues. CDR3 protein: CASSQGLGGTDTQYF. CDR3 nucleotides: TGTGCCAGCAGCCAGGGGCTGGGGGGCACAGATACGCAGTATTTT.

The gene calls are TRBV5-8 and TRBJ1-5; the match to TRBD1 covers 8 bases. The trim removed 0 bases at V and 7 bases at J, leaving 6 bases unmatched. Germline V gene data show CDR1 as SGHTS and CDR2 as YDEGEE. The CDR3 has 15 residues. The CDR3 DNA follows: TGTGCCAGCAGCTTGGGCAGGGGGCCGGGGCAGCCCCAGCATTTT. Its translation is CASSLGRGPGQPQHF.

This chain links TRBV10-2 with TRBJ1-1; D unclear. CDR1 and CDR2 from the germline V gene are WSHSY and SAAADI. Trimming took off 7 bases at V and 4 bases at J, with 13 bases between the two ends. There are 13 residues in the CDR3. CDR3 coding DNA: TGCGCCAGCAAGGAGGGCCGAATCACTGAAGCTTTCTTT. This translates into CASKEGRITEAFF.

This chain uses TRBV5-1 with TRBJ2-5; D not certain. V lost 2 bases and J 4 bases, leaving 6 bases between the germline ends. This CDR3 comprises 12 residues. CDR1 and CDR2 (germline): SGHRS, YFSETQ. This CDR3 is CASSFLRETQYF. CDR3 DNA sequence: TGCGCCAGCAGCTTTTTGAGAGAGACCCAGTACTTC.